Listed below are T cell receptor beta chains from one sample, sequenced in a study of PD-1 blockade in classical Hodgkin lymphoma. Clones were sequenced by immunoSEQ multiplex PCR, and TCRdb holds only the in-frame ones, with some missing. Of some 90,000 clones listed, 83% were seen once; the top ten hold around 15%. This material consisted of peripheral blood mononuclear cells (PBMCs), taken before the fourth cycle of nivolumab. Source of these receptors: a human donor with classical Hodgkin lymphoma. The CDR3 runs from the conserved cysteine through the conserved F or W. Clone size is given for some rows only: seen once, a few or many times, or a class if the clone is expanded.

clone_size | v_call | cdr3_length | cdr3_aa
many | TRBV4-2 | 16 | CASSQDGTSGSYEQYF
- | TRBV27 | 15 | CASGESGSSYNEQFF
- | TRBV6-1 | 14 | CASRQEPNTGELFF
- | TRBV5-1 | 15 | CASSTQGATNEKLFF
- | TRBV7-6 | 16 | CASSLTAGAGTGELFF
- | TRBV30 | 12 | CAWKAAAPIAFF
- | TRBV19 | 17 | CASSIRPRGLGNTEAFF
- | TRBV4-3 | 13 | CASSRGAQETQYF
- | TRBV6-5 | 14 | CASRTSSGTYEQYF
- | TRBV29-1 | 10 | CSVEGPGAFF
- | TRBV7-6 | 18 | CASSLTATSGRVSYEQYF
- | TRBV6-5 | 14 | CASRATSGAYEQYF
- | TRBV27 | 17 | CASSPPDGLPGANVLTF
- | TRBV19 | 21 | CASSIQADKTSGRGSKNIQYF
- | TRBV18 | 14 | CASSPLADNQPQHF
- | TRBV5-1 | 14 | CASSQGSSYNEQFF
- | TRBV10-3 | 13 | CAISGGGPEIGYF
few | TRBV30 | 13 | CAWIPLAEETQYF
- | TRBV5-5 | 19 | CASSLESGVGGSRPYEQYF
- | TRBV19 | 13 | CASSMDRNQPQHF
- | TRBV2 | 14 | CASSGRGLPYEQYF
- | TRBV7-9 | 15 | CASSFRSSSYNEQFF
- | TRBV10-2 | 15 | CASKLGGSSVNEQFF
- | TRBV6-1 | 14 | CASSEWGLGQPQHF
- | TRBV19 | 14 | CASSPRGTGAEAFF
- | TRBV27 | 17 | CASSLSRGRPMNTEAFF
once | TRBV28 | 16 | CASSPQAGLGVDEQFF
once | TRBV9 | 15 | CASTLGLAGADTQYF
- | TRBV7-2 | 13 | CASSLERFYEQYF
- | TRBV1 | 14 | CTSSQGTSVYTQYF
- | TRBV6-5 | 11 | CASKTAREQYF
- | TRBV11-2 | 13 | CASSLPQGPKQFF
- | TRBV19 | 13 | CASSTRTRETQYF
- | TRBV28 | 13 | CASSLSQEGEQYF
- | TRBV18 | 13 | CASSGGMNTEAFF
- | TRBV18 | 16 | CASSPPTRRSTYEQYF
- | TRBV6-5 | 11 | CASSTQYEQYF
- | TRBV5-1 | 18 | CASSLDRRGQLNTGELFF
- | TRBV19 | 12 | CATWGDSTEAFF
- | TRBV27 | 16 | CASSLSPAGGTYEQYF
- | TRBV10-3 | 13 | CAIRQPSGNTIYF
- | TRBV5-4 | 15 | CASSPVGTGPYEQYF
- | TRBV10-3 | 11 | CAIRPGGELFF
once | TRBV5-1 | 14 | CASSVDRHSYEQYF
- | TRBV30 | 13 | CAWSVKLEYGYTF
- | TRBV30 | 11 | CAWSVGAGYTF
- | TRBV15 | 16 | CATSRETTGAKNIQYF
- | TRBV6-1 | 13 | CASISGQGTEAFF